This record covers a single T cell receptor (beta chain). This clonotype was detected ten times or more. Its antigen remains unidentified. Qualities for individual bases were not recorded, and no much larger clone is one base off. Library method: 5' RACE. For sequencing, an Illumina HiSeq 2000 was employed. Template switching added a universal primer binding site, and the final cDNA carried a unique molecular identifier that allowed TCR cDNA molecules to be counted accurately. First-strand cDNA for TCR alpha and beta chains was synthesized from specific primers in the conserved constant-segment region. Each cDNA library was double barcoded, with a SMART-Mk sample barcode plus Illumina barcodes, to control for contamination. TruSeq adapter sequences, together with Illumina sample barcodes, were added in two successive PCR steps. The Illumina HiSeq platform was used with custom primers to sequence TCR alpha and beta cDNA libraries. The paper's processing steps were these. Raw reads were processed with MiGEC to extract unique molecular identifiers, and MiXCR was used to determine CDR3 positions. For each individual, recombination models were inferred using an EM algorithm with the repgenHMM and IGoR tools. Shared clonotype analysis was performed with the tcR package in R, normalizing sharing by the product of cloneset sizes. To study raw recombination without the effects of thymic and clonal selection, out-of-frame nonproductive sequences were analyzed. In-frame beta chains were kept once TCRdb had trimmed the public reads at Q25 with fastp and called clones with MiXCR. Each CDR3 protein appears once, grouped with its most common genes and DNA. These V and J calls rely on TCRdb rather than the paper's analysis. The table for this sample lists roughly 690,000 distinct CDR3 sequences; approximately 6.1% of them were counted only once. The ten largest make up around 1.7% of the sample.

V drops 3 bases and J drops 9 bases, leaving 18 bases in between. The CDR3 covers 15 residues, taking in both the cysteine and the phenylalanine. Only CDR3 DNA remains: 45 bases, in frame from the first base. Every donor was a healthy Caucasian. Three unrelated non-twin adults were also sequenced: a male aged 18 to 29, a male aged 50 to 60 and a female aged 50 to 60. Miltenyi CD45RO+ enrichment and human naive T-cell isolation kits were used to isolate memory (CD45RO+) and naive T cells from PBMC. This sample is drawn from a study of identical twins (TCRdb year 2016). Turning to the overall study: The study deep-sequenced TCR alpha and beta repertoires from monozygotic twins, unrelated adults of various ages and cord blood to test whether fetal clonotypes persist. To rule out contamination, replicate twin experiments were performed at different times with different library preparation protocols. Study-level results and caveats: Invariant T cells such as MAIT and iNKT could partly confound zero-insertion analyses, although diverse VJ usage argued against such confounding for most clonotypes. In monozygotic twins, out-of-frame TCR alpha sharing was systematically underestimated by recombination models, although the models agreed with sharing between unrelated individuals. Because the same donors could not be followed over many years, conclusions were based on cross-sectional statistical analysis. The excess sharing between twins in beta out-of-frame sequences was weaker because fewer shared sequences reduced the signal-to-noise ratio. Abundant cord blood beta clonotypes had fewer insertions, young adult naive repertoires showed a similar but weaker trend, and memory repertoires showed no such trend. Compared with coincidental sharing between unrelated individuals, an excess of low generation-probability sequences was observed among out-of-frame TCR alpha sequences shared between twins.

Input material: naive T cells sorted from blood. The cell subset or site label of this sample denotes: cells isolated with a human naive T-cell isolation kit. The origin of this receptor is a man aged 18 to 29 in good health. This receptor chain uses TRBV12-3 or TRBV12-4 and TRBJ2-1; perhaps TRBD2 is the D gene, with 6 bases matching. The CDR3 reads as follows: CASSFSGVVFSEQFF. The DNA sequence reads TGTGCCAGCAGTTTTAGCGGCGTAGTTTTCAGTGAGCAGTTCTTC.